A single sample gave rise to the 15 T cell receptor beta chains below, sequenced in a study of shared clonotypes between healthy human individuals. TCRdb's copy holds only in-frame clones and misses some; the assay was immunoSEQ multiplex PCR. The data contain roughly 2.2 million clones, about 90% of them singletons. Sequences were obtained from naive CD4+ T cells from PBMCs. Described subset: CD45RA+ positively selected. These receptors were obtained from a man between 18 and 35 years old in good health. Some clones in this sample may be carry-over from other donors' samples.

The chain carries TRBV5-1 and TRBJ2-1; D perhaps matches TRBD1 (6 bases). Germline lookup yields CDR1 SGHRS and CDR2 YFSETQ. Trimming stripped 5 bases from V and 5 bases from J, with 17 bases between. There are 15 residues in the CDR3. In DNA form, the CDR3 reads TGCGCCAGCAGGGACCCGGGACAAGGGGACAATGAGCAGTTCTTC. This translates into CASRDPGQGDNEQFF.

The chain links TRBV5-1 to TRBJ1-2, with 11 bases aligning to TRBD1. Looked up from germline, CDR1 is SGHRS and CDR2 is YFSETQ. The CDR3 covers 16 residues. With 2 bases clipped from V and 0 bases from J, the junction kept 3 bases outside the gene matches. The CDR3, as DNA: TGCGCCAGCAGCTTTGGACAGGGGGCGTCTAACTATGGCTACACCTTC. Its translation: CASSFGQGASNYGYTF. Combining the CDR3 with reference TRBV5-1 and TRBJ1-2 gives the whole variable domain KAGVTQTPRYLIKTRGQQVTLSCSPISGHRSVSWYQQTPGQGLQFLFEYFSETQRNKGNFPGRFSGRQFSNSRSEMNVSTLELGDSALYLCASSFGQGASNYGYTFGSGTRLTVV.

V usage is TRBV19 and J usage is TRBJ1-5, with a possible D match to TRBD1 (6 bases). The CDR3 consists of 16 residues. CDR1 LNHDA and CDR2 SQIVND come from the germline V gene (reference sequence). V was trimmed by 8 bases and J by 0 bases, leaving 17 bases between them. The CDR3 region is CASGLLTGNSNQPQHF. DNA for the CDR3: TGTGCCAGTGGACTCCTGACAGGAAATAGCAATCAGCCCCAGCATTTT.

In its sample, this clone was seen once. This chain connects TRBV4-2 to TRBJ2-3; D call uncertain. Per the germline V gene, CDR1 is LGHNA and CDR2 is YNFKEQ. Trimming left V 7 bases short and J 0 bases short, with 11 bases between. The CDR3 consists of 14 residues. The CDR3 DNA reads TGTGCCAGCACAGACCTCCAAAGCACAGATACGCAGTATTTT. Residues: CASTDLQSTDTQYF.

The chain has TRBV5-8 and TRBJ1-5, with D perhaps TRBD1 (5 bases). CDR1 and CDR2 from the germline V gene are SGHTS and YDEGEE. This CDR3 is built from 17 residues. Trimming cost V 0 bases and J 4 bases, with 17 bases left between them. The CDR3 region is CASSLGILGQNNQPQHF. CDR3 nucleotide sequence: TGTGCCAGCAGCTTGGGTATCCTGGGGCAGAATAATCAGCCCCAGCATTTT.

This chain joins TRBV6-5 and TRBJ2-5, with 8 bases fitting TRBD1. V gave up 5 bases and J gave up 1 base; unmatched junction bases: 3. The germline V gene encodes CDR1 MNHEY and CDR2 SVGAGI. The CDR3 is 14 amino acids. The CDR3 sequence is CASSRDRTQETQYF. The CDR3 region has the DNA TGTGCCAGCAGTAGGGACAGGACCCAAGAGACCCAGTACTTC.

The chain couples TRBV4-1 to TRBJ2-1, with 7 positions matching TRBD2. Unmatched junction bases numbered 8, after V lost 0 bases and J lost 15 bases. Germline loops: CDR1 MGHRA, CDR2 YSYEKL. CDR3 length: 13 amino acids. The CDR3 DNA follows: TGCGCCAGCAGCCAAGATCGTGGACTAGTCCCGTTCTTC. Protein: CASSQDRGLVPFF.

Only a few counts were recorded for this clone. The chain joins TRBV30 to TRBJ1-3; no clear D. The CDR3 loop spans 15 amino acids. Germline values: CDR1 GTSNPN, CDR2 SVGIG (reference sequence). V was cut by 3 bases and J by 0 bases, with 12 bases left in between. CDR3 amino acids: CAWSVYLSSGNTIYF. CDR3 coding DNA: TGTGCCTGGAGCGTTTACCTAAGCTCTGGAAACACCATATATTTT.

This clone was detected only a few times. This chain connects TRBV4-2 to TRBJ1-1; no clear D. Between the trimmed V and J ends, which lost 0 bases and 0 bases, there was a span of 5 bases. This CDR3 is 14 amino acids long. CDR1 and CDR2 (germline): LGHNA, YNFKEQ. The CDR3 DNA is TGTGCCAGCAGCCAAGAAACGGTGAACACTGAAGCTTTCTTT. This gives the protein CASSQETVNTEAFF.

The chain couples TRBV7-2 to TRBJ1-1; 8 positions agree with TRBD1. V lost 3 bases, J lost 5 bases, and 8 bases stayed unmatched. The length of the CDR3 is 15 residues. Germline CDR1 SGHTA, CDR2 FQGNSA. The CDR3 sequence: CASSLQGAGQTEAFF. The CDR3 nucleotides are TGTGCCAGCAGCTTGCAGGGGGCTGGACAAACTGAAGCTTTCTTT.

The chain carries TRBV28 and TRBJ1-1; TRBD1 is a possible D gene (5 bases). Trimming left V 0 bases short and J 0 bases short, with 8 bases between. The CDR3 contains 15 residues. Germline-derived CDR1 and CDR2 are MDHEN and SYDVKM. CDR3 sequence: CASSLWDTMNTEAFF. Written as DNA, the CDR3 is TGTGCCAGCAGTTTATGGGACACAATGAACACTGAAGCTTTCTTT.

This chain links TRBV25-1 with TRBJ2-3; D remains unclear. Trimming shortened V by 1 base and J by 1 base, and 9 bases separated the two germline ends. The CDR3 length is 15 residues. Germline V gene data show CDR1 as MGHDK and CDR2 as SYGVNS. CDR3 sequence: CASSEWGTRTDTQYF. The CDR3 DNA reads TGTGCCAGCAGTGAATGGGGAACCCGCACAGATACGCAGTATTTT.

This clone was observed a single time. This rearrangement joins TRBV29-1 to TRBJ1-5; D gene unclear. Germline V lookup: CDR1 SQVTM, CDR2 ANQGSEA. This CDR3 spans 13 amino acids. V was trimmed by 5 bases and J by 0 bases, leaving 8 bases between them. CDR3 sequence (DNA): TGCAGCGTTCGGGGATCTAGCAATCAGCCCCAGCATTTT. Its protein product is CSVRGSSNQPQHF.

This chain links TRBV9 with TRBJ2-1, with 7 bases lining up with TRBD1. Unmatched junction bases numbered 17, after V lost 4 bases and J lost 4 bases. CDR3 size: 18 residues. From germline, CDR1 is SGDLS and CDR2 YYNGEE. The CDR3 nucleotides are TGTGCCAGCAGCTTAACAGGGGTGGCTGGGGTCCCGTACAATGAGCAGTTCTTC. Protein sequence: CASSLTGVAGVPYNEQFF. The full variable domain, its missing parts supplied by reference TRBV9 and TRBJ2-1, is DSGVTQTPKHLITATGQRVTLRCSPRSGDLSVYWYQQSLDQGLQFLIQYYNGEERAKGNILERFSAQQFPDLHSELNLSSLELGDSALYFCASSLTGVAGVPYNEQFFGPGTRLTVL.

This chain links TRBV4-1 with TRBJ1-5; the D gene is possibly TRBD1 (6 bases). Between the trimmed V and J ends, which lost 4 bases and 7 bases, there was a span of 23 bases. Germline loops: CDR1 MGHRA, CDR2 YSYEKL. This CDR3 is 17 amino acids long. CDR3 nucleotide sequence: TGCGCCAGCAGCCGACTGGGGTTCGACAGGCTGAACCAGCCCCAGCATTTT. Translation: CASSRLGFDRLNQPQHF.